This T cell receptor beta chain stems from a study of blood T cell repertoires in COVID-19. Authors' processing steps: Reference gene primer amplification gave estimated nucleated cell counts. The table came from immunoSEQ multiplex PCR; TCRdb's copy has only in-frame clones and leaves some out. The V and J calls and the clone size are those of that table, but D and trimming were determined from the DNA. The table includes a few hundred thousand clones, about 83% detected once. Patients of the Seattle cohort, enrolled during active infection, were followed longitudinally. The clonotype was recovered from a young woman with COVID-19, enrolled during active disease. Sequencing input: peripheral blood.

The CDR3 DNA is TGCAGCGCCGAGGAGGCTAGCGGGAGGGTAAGCTCCTACAATGAGCAGTTCTTC. Translating it yields CSAEEASGRVSSYNEQFF. This chain joins TRBV29-1 and TRBJ2-1; 12 nucleotides match TRBD2. This CDR3 has 18 residues. Germline loops: CDR1 SQVTM, CDR2 ANQGSEA. V lost 7 bases and J lost 0; bases outside the gene matches: 13.